This T cell receptor beta chain emerged from a study of blood T cell repertoires in COVID-19. V was pared by 5 bases and J by 8 bases, with 12 bases of the junction left unmatched. CDR1 is MNHEY, CDR2 SVGEGT, per germline. CDR3 length: 16 amino acids. Produced via immunoSEQ multiplex PCR; TCRdb's table is partial and in-frame only. The data show 200,000 to 300,000 clones, about 87% seen once. V usage is TRBV6-2 or TRBV6-3 and J usage is TRBJ2-4; 10 bases match TRBD1. The sample consisted of peripheral blood. The source is a woman in her fifties or sixties with COVID-19, enrolled during active disease. Here the CDR3 DNA reads TGTGCCAGCAGTCCGCCGGGACAGGGGTTCGAGGACATTCAGTACTTC. Its translation is CASSPPGQGFEDIQYF.